One T cell receptor (beta chain) is described in this entry. Repertoires were generated with immunoSEQ multiplex PCR, while TCRdb's copy carries only in-frame clones and drops some. This sample carries 50,000 to 60,000 clones, nearly 95% of them seen once, and the ten largest clones take 0.2% to 0.3%. There are 15 residues in the CDR3. Germline CDR1 reads SGHAT; CDR2 reads FQNNGV. Trimming stripped 6 bases from V and 1 base from J, with 12 bases between. The data were obtained in a study of T cell changes during pregnancy in multiple sclerosis. Specimen: CD4+ T cells from peripheral blood mononuclear cells, collected in the second trimester of pregnancy. The chain combines TRBV11-2 with TRBJ2-2; TRBD1 is a possible D gene (5 bases). This receptor was obtained from a female donor with multiple sclerosis, enrolled in a pregnancy study. DNA of the CDR3: TGTGCCAGCAGAGAGGCAGGACAGAACACCGGGGAGCTGTTTTTT. This sequence encodes CASREAGQNTGELFF.